This TCR beta chain appears in the sequencing data of a study of T cells in Graves' hyperthyroidism and ophthalmopathy. The TCR beta CDR3 regions underwent amplification using RNA transcripts as the source. RT-PCR in the first round (using the HTBI primer set) targeted the TCR CDR3. TCRdb independently ran MiXCR on the multiplex PCR reads; one entry per CDR3 protein. Of hundreds of thousands of distinct CDR3 sequences listed, around 20% are singletons. Germline loops: CDR1 MNHEY, CDR2 SMNVEV (reference sequence). Trimming shortened V by 3 bases and J by 9 bases, and 12 bases separated the two germline ends. This CDR3 region has 14 residues. Ahead of any ophthalmopathy symptoms, the blood sample was obtained at the first diagnosis of hyperthyroidism.

The sequencing input was blood. The TCR was taken from a woman aged 50 to 60 with Graves' hyperthyroidism that later progressed to Graves' ophthalmopathy. The rearrangement uses TRBV27 and TRBJ1-6; D might be TRBD1 (5 bases). CDR3 nucleotides: TGTGCCAGCAGTTTCGGGACCATTGGTTCACCCCTCCACTTT. This sequence encodes CASSFGTIGSPLHF.